These T cell receptor beta chains were read from a single sample in a study of OX40 agonist ivuxolimab in advanced cancers. Profiling relied on immunoSEQ multiplex PCR, and the TCRdb table lists in-frame clones only, not all of them. This sample has approximately 84,000 clones, with around 86% found just once. Source: CD4+ or CD8+ T cells sorted from blood, taken in a trial of the OX40 agonist ivuxolimab. Receptors were obtained from an adult with an advanced solid tumor such as melanoma, head and neck, liver or kidney cancer. Each CDR3 is given with its conserved first and last residue. The D gene is left open where the match is weak. Part of the rows lack a size; the others show once, few, many or a class for expanded clones.

J gene | clone size | D gene | V gene | CDR3 DNA | CDR3 protein
TRBJ2-1 | once | NA | TRBV30 | TGTGCCTGGGGGCTCAGGGTCGCGGAGCAGTTCTTC | CAWGLRVAEQFF
TRBJ2-5 | NA | TRBD2 | TRBV5-1 | TGCGCCAGCAGCTTAGAGGGTCCGACTAGCCTACAAGAGACCCAGTACTTC | CASSLEGPTSLQETQYF
TRBJ1-1 | NA | TRBD1 | TRBV2 | TGTGCCAGCAGGGACAGGGGGCCGTCGAACACTGAAGCTTTCTTT | CASRDRGPSNTEAFF
TRBJ2-7 | NA | TRBD1 | TRBV6-5 | TGTGCCAGCAGGTCTCCGGGACAGGGGGCCTACGAGCAGTACTTC | CASRSPGQGAYEQYF
TRBJ1-2 | NA | NA | TRBV19 | TGTGCCAGTAGTACCCGCCCGGGGTTGCATTTTAACTATGGCTACACCTTC | CASSTRPGLHFNYGYTF
TRBJ2-1 | NA | TRBD2 | TRBV15 | TGTGCCACCAGCAGAGATTGGGAGGGTCATGAGCAGTTCTTC | CATSRDWEGHEQFF
TRBJ1-1 | NA | NA | TRBV20-1 | TGCAGTGCCTCCAGAGCTTTCTTT | CSASRAFF
TRBJ2-3 | NA | TRBD2 | TRBV6-1 | TGTGCCAGCAGTGGACTAGCGGGAGCAGATACGCAGTATTTT | CASSGLAGADTQYF
TRBJ2-1 | NA | TRBD2 | TRBV11-3 | TGTGCCAGCAGCTTCGCAGAGGGTAGCGGGAGCGGGAATGAGCAGTTCTTC | CASSFAEGSGSGNEQFF
TRBJ2-3 | NA | NA | TRBV5-4 | TGTGCCAGCAGCTTGAGGGGCATATCTAGCACAGATACGCAGTATTTT | CASSLRGISSTDTQYF
TRBJ1-2 | NA | NA | TRBV15 | TGTGCCACCAGCAGAGACAGGGGAGGCTATGGCTACACCTTC | CATSRDRGGYGYTF
TRBJ2-3 | NA | TRBD1 | TRBV7-9 | TGTGCCAGCAGCCGGGACAGGGGGCTATATACGCAGTATTTT | CASSRDRGLYTQYF
TRBJ1-1 | NA | NA | TRBV18 | TGTGCCAGCTCACCAGAGCGATCGCGGGGGAGTAACACTGAAGCTTTCTTT | CASSPERSRGSNTEAFF
TRBJ2-3 | NA | NA | TRBV12-5 | TGTGCTAGTGGTTTGGCCCGGGCCTTCACAGATACGCAGTATTTT | CASGLARAFTDTQYF
TRBJ2-2 | once | TRBD1 | TRBV19 | TGTGCCAGTAATATACAGGGGGCGCGGACCGGGGAGCTGTTTTTT | CASNIQGARTGELFF
TRBJ1-1 | NA | NA | TRBV7-2 | TGTGCCAGCAGAGGATTGACGGTGAACACTGAAGCTTTCTTT | CASRGLTVNTEAFF
TRBJ1-2 | few | NA | TRBV7-2 | TGTGCCAGCAGCGCATTGCAGGGGATCGGCTATGGCTACACCTTC | CASSALQGIGYGYTF
TRBJ2-5 | once | TRBD2 | TRBV11-2 | TGTGCCAGCAGCTTAGGGCTAGCGGGGAGTGAGACCCAGTACTTC | CASSLGLAGSETQYF
TRBJ2-7 | NA | NA | TRBV10-3 | TGTGCCATCAGTGAGTCCGGGGGCCTGGACTCCGGGCAGTACTTC | CAISESGGLDSGQYF
TRBJ1-1 | NA | NA | TRBV4-1 | TGCGCCAGCAGCCCTCTTGGGGGGGGGAAAAACACTGAAGCTTTCTTT | CASSPLGGGKNTEAFF
TRBJ2-2 | NA | NA | TRBV29-1 | TGCAGCGTAGCTCCTAGGTGGGACGGGGAGCTGTTTTTT | CSVAPRWDGELFF
TRBJ2-7 | NA | NA | TRBV4-1 | TGCGCCAGCAGCCACCCAGCTATCTCCTACGAGCAGTACTTC | CASSHPAISYEQYF
TRBJ1-2 | NA | NA | TRBV5-1 | TGCGCCAGCAGCCCGGGACTCCGGGACTTTGGTGGCTACACCTTC | CASSPGLRDFGGYTF
TRBJ1-2 | once | NA | TRBV7-2 | TGTGCCAGCAGCCCTAAGGAGGGGGTTAATACAGTTAACTATGGCTACACCTTC | CASSPKEGVNTVNYGYTF
TRBJ2-3 | once | NA | TRBV15 | TGTGCCACCAGCAGAGGGGTTAGGGGACCCATCACAGATACGCAGTATTTT | CATSRGVRGPITDTQYF
TRBJ2-2 | NA | TRBD1 | TRBV10-3 | TGTGCCATCAGGACAGGGGGCGCGGGAACCGGGGAGCTGTTTTTT | CAIRTGGAGTGELFF
TRBJ2-7 | NA | TRBD1 | TRBV29-1 | TGCAGCGTTGAATCAGGACAGGGGGCTTACGAGCAGTACTTC | CSVESGQGAYEQYF
TRBJ2-3 | NA | TRBD2 | TRBV10-3 | TGTGCCATCAGTGACTGGACTAGCGGAAACACAGATACGCAGTATTTT | CAISDWTSGNTDTQYF
TRBJ2-7 | NA | NA | TRBV6-4 | TGTGCCAGCATAGATGGGGCCCTTTCTTACGAGCAGTACTTC | CASIDGALSYEQYF
TRBJ2-3 | NA | NA | TRBV6-4 | TGTGCCAGCAGTGCCCAACAGGCCGATACGCAGTATTTT | CASSAQQADTQYF
TRBJ2-7 | NA | TRBD1 | TRBV11-3 | TGTGCCAGCAGCCGGACAGGGACTTACGAGCAGTACTTC | CASSRTGTYEQYF
TRBJ2-7 | NA | NA | TRBV25-1 | TGTGCCAGCAGTGTTCCGGGTGGGCAGTACTTC | CASSVPGGQYF
TRBJ2-1 | NA | NA | TRBV7-9 | TGTGCCAGCAGCTTAGGGTGGTCGGGGTTCAATGAGCAGTTCTTC | CASSLGWSGFNEQFF
TRBJ2-3 | NA | TRBD1 | TRBV4-2 | TGTGCCAGCAGCCCAGAAGACAGGGGTTTTCTAGATACGCAGTATTTT | CASSPEDRGFLDTQYF
TRBJ2-1 | NA | NA | TRBV5-8 | TGTGCCAGCAGCTTTCCAAAGAAAAATGAGCAGTTCTTC | CASSFPKKNEQFF
TRBJ1-5 | NA | NA | TRBV11-2 | TGTGCCAGCAGCCCCATGGGGGATCAGCCCCAGCATTTT | CASSPMGDQPQHF
TRBJ2-2 | few | TRBD2 | TRBV4-1 | TGCGCCAGCAGCCCTCGGGAGCGGGGGGGCCGCTACGGGGAGCTGTTTTTT | CASSPRERGGRYGELFF
TRBJ1-1 | NA | NA | TRBV11-2 | TGTGCCAGCAGCTTAGCCGCGACAGCCACTGAAGCTTTCTTT | CASSLAATATEAFF
TRBJ1-2 | NA | NA | TRBV15 | TGTGCCACCAGCAGAGAGAGGGGGAACTATGGCTACACCTTC | CATSRERGNYGYTF
TRBJ1-1 | few | NA | TRBV18 | TGTGCCAGCTCACCCTTGTCCACTGAAGCTTTCTTT | CASSPLSTEAFF
TRBJ1-1 | NA | NA | TRBV4-1 | TGCGCCAGCAGCCAACCCGAAGGAGGCAGGAGTAAAGCTTTCTTT | CASSQPEGGRSKAFF
TRBJ2-7 | NA | NA | TRBV15 | TGTGCCACCAGCAGAGATCTGGACCCTTACTACGAGCAGTACTTC | CATSRDLDPYYEQYF
TRBJ2-7 | NA | TRBD1 | TRBV30 | TGTGCCTGGGGTGGGGGGACAGGGGAGAACGAGCAGTACTTC | CAWGGGTGENEQYF
TRBJ2-7 | NA | TRBD2 | TRBV2 | TGTGCCAGCAGTGAACCCCTGAGGGGGGCGGGAGGCTACGAGCAGTACTTC | CASSEPLRGAGGYEQYF
TRBJ2-5 | NA | NA | TRBV25-1 | TGTGCCAGCAGTCCCTATTTGAGCGGCCAAGAGACCCAGTACTTC | CASSPYLSGQETQYF
TRBJ2-3 | NA | NA | TRBV9 | TGTGCCAGCAGCGGGGGTCCTGAGTCAAGGACAGATACGCAGTATTTT | CASSGGPESRTDTQYF
TRBJ1-1 | NA | TRBD1 | TRBV7-2 | TGTGCCAGCAGGACCGGGACAGGGGGCTGGACTGAAGCTTTCTTT | CASRTGTGGWTEAFF
TRBJ1-5 | NA | NA | TRBV6-1 | TGTGCCAGCGGGCTCTCGGATCAGCCCCAGCATTTT | CASGLSDQPQHF
TRBJ1-2 | NA | NA | TRBV5-1 | TGCGCCAGCAGCTTGGACAGCTATGGCTACACCTTC | CASSLDSYGYTF
TRBJ1-3 | NA | TRBD1 | TRBV29-1 | TGCAGCGGCTGGACAGGGGCTGGAAACACCATATATTTT | CSGWTGAGNTIYF
TRBJ2-5 | NA | NA | TRBV6-1 | TGTGCCAGCAGCAGACCTCGGGAGACCCAGTACTTC | CASSRPRETQYF
TRBJ2-3 | NA | NA | TRBV6-1 | TGTGCCAGCAGTGAGCCGGGGGGCCGCACAGATACGCAGTATTTT | CASSEPGGRTDTQYF
TRBJ2-3 | few | NA | TRBV9 | TGTGCCAGCAGCGTACGTTTTAAATATGGAAACTGGGGCACAGATACGCAGTATTTT | CASSVRFKYGNWGTDTQYF